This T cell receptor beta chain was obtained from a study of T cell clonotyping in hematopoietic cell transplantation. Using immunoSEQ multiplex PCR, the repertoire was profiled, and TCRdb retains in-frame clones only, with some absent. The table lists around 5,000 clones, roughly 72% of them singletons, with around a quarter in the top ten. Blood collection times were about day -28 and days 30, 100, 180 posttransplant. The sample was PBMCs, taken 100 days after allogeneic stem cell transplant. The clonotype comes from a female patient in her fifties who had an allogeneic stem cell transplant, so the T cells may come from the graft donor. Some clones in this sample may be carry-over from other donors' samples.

CDR3 sequence: CASSLTSGRGNEQFF. The CDR3 nucleotides are TGTGCCAGCAGTCTCACTAGCGGGAGGGGGAATGAGCAGTTCTTC. V and J are TRBV28 and TRBJ2-1; TRBD2 matches at 13 bases. The germline CDR1 and CDR2 sequences are MDHEN and SYDVKM. The CDR3 is 15 residues long. V was pared by 5 bases and J by 7 bases, with 5 bases of the junction left unmatched. Full variable domain (missing parts from reference TRBV28 and TRBJ2-1): DVKVTQSSRYLVKRTGEKVFLECVQDMDHENMFWYRQDPGLGLRLIYFSYDVKMKEKGDIPEGYSVSREKKERFSLILESASTNQTSMYLCASSLTSGRGNEQFFGPGTRLTVL.